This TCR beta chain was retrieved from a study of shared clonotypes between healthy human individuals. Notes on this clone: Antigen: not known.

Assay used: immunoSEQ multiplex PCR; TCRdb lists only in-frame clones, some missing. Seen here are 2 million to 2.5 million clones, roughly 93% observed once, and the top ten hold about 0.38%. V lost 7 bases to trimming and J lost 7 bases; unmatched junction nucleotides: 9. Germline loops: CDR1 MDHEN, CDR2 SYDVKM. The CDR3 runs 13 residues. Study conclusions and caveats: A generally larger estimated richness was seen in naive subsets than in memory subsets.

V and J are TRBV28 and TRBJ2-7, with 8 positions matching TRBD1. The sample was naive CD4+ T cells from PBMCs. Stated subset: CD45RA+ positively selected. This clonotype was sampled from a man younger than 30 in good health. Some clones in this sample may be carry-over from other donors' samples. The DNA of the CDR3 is TGTGCCAGCAAAATACAGGGGGTGCGTGAGCAGTACTTC. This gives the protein CASKIQGVREQYF. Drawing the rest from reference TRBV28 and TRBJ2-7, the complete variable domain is DVKVTQSSRYLVKRTGEKVFLECVQDMDHENMFWYRQDPGLGLRLIYFSYDVKMKEKGDIPEGYSVSREKKERFSLILESASTNQTSMYLCASKIQGVREQYFGPGTRLTVT.